The source of this TCR beta chain is a study of CXCR3-negative and CXCR3-positive naive CD8 T cells. Broader study findings: The study inferred TCR strength from TRB CDR3 properties and found comparable surface CD5 between naive subsets. TRB CDR3 hydrophobicity was greater in CXCR3-positive naive cells than in CXCR3-negative naive cells. Naive CXCR3-positive and CXCR3-negative cells shared TRBV-TRBJ usage; memory cells diverged.

The CDR3 is 14 amino acids. Germline CDR1 is MDHEN and CDR2 is SYDVKM. Through 5' RACE with UMI labels, the TRB cDNA libraries were prepared. From the 5' RACE reads, TCRdb lists one entry per CDR3 protein and no DNA. The clone table shows tens of thousands of distinct CDR3 sequences, with the ten largest holding 1.5%. In regard to this clonotype: Its antigen is unknown.

Sample: naive CXCR3- CD8+ T cells from blood. The subset here: CD45RO-CCR7+CD27+CD95- naive CD8+ T cells lacking CXCR3 (TNR3-). This sequence originates from a human donor in good health. Some clones in this sample may be carry-over from other donors' samples. The V gene is TRBV28, the J gene TRBJ2-7; no DNA is available, so the TRBD1 call from TCRdb remains unchecked. CDR3 sequence: CASSSDRGVGEQYF.